This TCR beta chain was sequenced in a study of patients and donors after allogeneic stem cell transplantation. The germline CDR1 and CDR2 sequences are MDHEN and SYDVKM. With V trimmed by 4 bases and J by 6 bases, 8 bases remained unmatched. The CDR3 is 16 residues long. One entry per CDR3 protein results from TCRdb running MiXCR on the RT-PCR reads. The repertoire consists of 100,000 to 130,000 distinct CDR3 sequences, with roughly 35% occurring once and the leading ten covering more than 25%. This receptor was obtained from a human donor who was either an allogeneic HSCT recipient or a stem cell or donor lymphocyte infusion donor (not recorded which). It is not recorded whose cells these are; they may come from a transplant donor. Sequencing was done on a sample of blood, either unsorted or a sorted T cell fraction (not recorded which). The chain couples TRBV28 to TRBJ1-6, with 8 nucleotides matching TRBD1. The CDR3 DNA reads as TGTGCCAGCAGTTCCGCCGGACAGGGTTCTAATTCACCCCTCCACTTT. Translating it yields CASSSAGQGSNSPLHF.